This entry features one T cell receptor (beta chain) sequence. Its antigen is not identified. Roughly 10^5 TCR templates were assayed per sample. Clones were read by immunoSEQ multiplex PCR, and TCRdb kept only the in-frame ones, dropping some. Of about 56,000 clones detected, around 97% appear once; the ten largest clones hold around 1%. This sample is part of a study of siplizumab effects on memory and regulatory T cells. Findings and caveats of the study: Roughly 75-95% of dividing CD4+ or CD8+ clones were without an attributable naive or memory phenotype. Siplizumab, the agent tested, significantly reduced alloreactive sequences traceable to unstimulated CD4+ memory cells. Apparently key alloresponse contributors, naive T cells also seemed more diverse than memory cells.

Sequenced sample: naive CD8+ T cells sorted from blood. This sequence originates from a human donor in good health.

The CDR3, as DNA: TGTGCCTGGAGGGCGGGGACGGGGGAGCTGTTTTTT. Its protein product is CAWRAGTGELFF. The V call is TRBV30, the J call TRBJ2-2, with D perhaps matching TRBD2 (6 bases). The CDR3 length is 12 residues. Germline CDR1 GTSNPN, CDR2 SVGIG (reference sequence). Trimming stripped 3 bases from V and 8 bases from J, with 10 bases between.